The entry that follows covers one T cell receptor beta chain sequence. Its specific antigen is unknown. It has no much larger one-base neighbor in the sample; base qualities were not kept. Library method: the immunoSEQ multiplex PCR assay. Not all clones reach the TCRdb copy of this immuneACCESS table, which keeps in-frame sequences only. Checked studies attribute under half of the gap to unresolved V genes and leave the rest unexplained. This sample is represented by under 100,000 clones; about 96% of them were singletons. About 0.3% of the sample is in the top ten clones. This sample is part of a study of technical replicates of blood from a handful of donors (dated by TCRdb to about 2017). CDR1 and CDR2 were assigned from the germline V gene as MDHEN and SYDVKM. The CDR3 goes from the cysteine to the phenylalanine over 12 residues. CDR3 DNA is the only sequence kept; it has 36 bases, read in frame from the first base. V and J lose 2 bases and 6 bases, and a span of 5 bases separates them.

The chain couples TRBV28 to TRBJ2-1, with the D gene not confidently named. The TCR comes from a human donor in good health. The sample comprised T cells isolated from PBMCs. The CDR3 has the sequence CASSLLLNEQFF. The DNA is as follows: TGTGCCAGCAGTTTACTTCTCAATGAGCAGTTCTTC.